In this sample, the clone carrying this T cell receptor beta chain turned up once. Its target is unknown. Measured with immunoSEQ multiplex PCR; TCRdb has only the in-frame clones, and not every one. The table shows 30,000 or so clones, with roughly three quarters occurring only once. One to two pinch biopsies were taken from the rectum during colonoscopy. This entry comes from a study of pediatric ulcerative colitis. Study information: Ulcerative colitis patients had pancolitis or left-sided colitis, with confirming histology. Study conclusions and caveats: Total lymphocyte DNA, not sorted subsets, was the template. Rectal repertoires separated controls, mild-moderate and acute severe colitis. All ulcerative colitis patients, but no controls, carried a couple of rectal clonotypes.

Trimming cost V 0 bases and J 0 bases, with 6 bases left between them. The CDR3 runs 15 residues. The germline gives CDR1 MNHNS, CDR2 SASEGT. The chain couples TRBV6-1 to TRBJ2-1; maybe TRBD1 (6 bases). The source is a boy younger than 18 with mild ulcerative colitis. What was sequenced was gut tissue. CDR3 nucleotides: TGTGCCAGCAGTGAAGCAGGGGGCTCCTACAATGAGCAGTTCTTC. Protein: CASSEAGGSYNEQFF.